A selection of T cell receptor beta chains follows, all from one sample in a study of cytomegalovirus exposure and HLA in healthy donors. Sequenced by immunoSEQ multiplex PCR; TCRdb stores in-frame clones only, minus some. The sample holds roughly 70,000 clones; around 81% are singletons and the top ten take 5.5% to 7%. Sequenced input: PBMCs. The receptors were sampled from a man aged 50 to 59 in good health and CMV-seronegative. Each CDR3 is given with its conserved first and last residue. The order of the fields is D gene, clone size, CDR3 length, V gene, J gene, CDR3 DNA, CDR3 protein. The D gene is left open where the match is weak. Clone sizes are given selectively: once, few, many, or a class where the clone is expanded.

-	-	14	TRBV6-1	TRBJ1-4	TGTGCCAGCAGTGCGGGGGGCGGTAATGAAAAACTGTTTTTT	CASSAGGGNEKLFF
-	few	16	TRBV28	TRBJ2-7	TGTGCCAGCAGTTTTGACTTAGTGGGGCTCTCCTACGAGCAGTACTTC	CASSFDLVGLSYEQYF
TRBD1	-	15	TRBV28	TRBJ1-5	TGTGCCAGCAGCAGGACAGGGGGAAGGAATCAGCCCCAGCATTTT	CASSRTGGRNQPQHF
-	-	17	TRBV7-8	TRBJ2-2	TGTGCCAGCAGTTTGCTTACGAGGGAGGCGAGAACCGGGGAGCTGTTTTTT	CASSLLTREARTGELFF
-	few	12	TRBV6-1	TRBJ1-1	TGTGCCAGCACCGTACGGAGGGAAGAAGCTTTCTTT	CASTVRREEAFF
TRBD1	-	17	TRBV5-6	TRBJ1-5	TGTGCCAGCAGCTTGTTCGGGACAGGGTATAGCAATCAGCCCCAGCATTTT	CASSLFGTGYSNQPQHF
TRBD1	once	12	TRBV5-1	TRBJ1-1	TGCGCCAGCAGCTTTTCCTCGGGACAGGCTTTCTTT	CASSFSSGQAFF
TRBD1	-	15	TRBV9	TRBJ1-6	TGTGCCAGCAGCGAACAGGGGTCTTGGGGGTCACCCCTCCACTTT	CASSEQGSWGSPLHF
-	-	11	TRBV20-1	TRBJ1-1	TGCAGTGCTAAGGGGGTCGCCGGAGCTTTCTTT	CSAKGVAGAFF
-	few	11	TRBV23-1	TRBJ2-1	TGCGCCAGCAGCAAGACAAATGAGCAGTTCTTC	CASSKTNEQFF
TRBD1	-	14	TRBV5-5	TRBJ1-5	TGTGCCAGCAGCTGGACAGGGGGCGATCAGCCCCAGCATTTT	CASSWTGGDQPQHF
TRBD1	-	15	TRBV27	TRBJ2-5	TGTGCCAGCAGTCCCCTTGGGACAGACCAAGAGACCCAGTACTTC	CASSPLGTDQETQYF